This T cell receptor (beta chain) was identified during a study of blood T cell repertoires in COVID-19. Overall study: T cells, B-cell-depleted T cells, or PBMCs provided the cDNA or gDNA that served as material.

Per the study methods: Estimates of nucleated cell counts were drawn from the amplification of reference gene primers. The repertoire was sequenced with immunoSEQ multiplex PCR; TCRdb's copy has only in-frame clones and lacks some. V, J and clone size are taken as reported in that table, and D and trimming were inferred from the DNA itself. Here the sample spans 350,000 to 450,000 clones, over 75% being singletons. Trimming took off 0 bases at V and 4 bases at J, with 10 bases between the two ends. CDR1 and CDR2 from the germline V gene are SGHRS and YFSETQ. The CDR3 consists of 14 residues. This chain connects TRBV5-1 to TRBJ1-2; weak D call: TRBD1 (6 bases). The sequencing input was peripheral blood. The TCR comes from a woman aged 40 to 50 with COVID-19, enrolled during active disease. The CDR3 coding sequence is TGCGCCAGCAGCTTGGCCCTGGACAGCTATGGCTACACCTTC. Encoded protein: CASSLALDSYGYTF.